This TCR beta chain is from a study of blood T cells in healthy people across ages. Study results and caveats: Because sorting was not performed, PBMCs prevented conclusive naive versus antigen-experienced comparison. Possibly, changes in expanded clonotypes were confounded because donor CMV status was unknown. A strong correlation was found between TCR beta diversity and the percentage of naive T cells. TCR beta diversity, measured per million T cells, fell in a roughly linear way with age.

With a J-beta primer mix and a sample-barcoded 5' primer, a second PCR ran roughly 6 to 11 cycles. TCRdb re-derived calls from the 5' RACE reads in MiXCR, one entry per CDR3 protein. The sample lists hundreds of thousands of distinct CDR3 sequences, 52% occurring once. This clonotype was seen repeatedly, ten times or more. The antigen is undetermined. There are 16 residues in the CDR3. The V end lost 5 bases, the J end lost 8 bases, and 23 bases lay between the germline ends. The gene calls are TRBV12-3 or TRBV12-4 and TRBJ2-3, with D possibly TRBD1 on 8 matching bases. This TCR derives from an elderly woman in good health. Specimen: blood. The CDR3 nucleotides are TGTGCCAGCAGTCCTCAACTTGGACAGGGAGGGGTTACGCAGTATTTT. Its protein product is CASSPQLGQGGVTQYF.